This TCR beta chain was captured in a study of cytomegalovirus exposure and HLA in healthy donors. Looking at the study overall: Of over 300 genotyped donors, about 81% clustered with self-reported Caucasian donors. Study results and limitations: Association of 16,951 TCR beta sequences with HLA alleles was found at 0.05 false discovery rate in a later analysis.

PCR involved 60 Vbeta and 13 Jbeta primers. Generated by immunoSEQ multiplex PCR, the TCRdb table keeps only in-frame clones and is missing some. The profile shows 70,000 to 90,000 clones, around 70% of them singletons. This CDR3 is 17 amino acids long. V lost 2 bases and J lost 4, with 20 bases in between. Germline V gene data show CDR1 as MNHNS and CDR2 as SASEGT. As regards this clone: Antigen specificity is unknown.

This receptor was obtained from a man aged 40-49 years in good health and CMV-seropositive. Sequenced sample: PBMCs. The J gene is TRBJ1-2, the V gene TRBV6-1; tentative D call: TRBD1 (6 bases). In nucleotides, the CDR3 is TGTGCCAGCAGTGAACGGGGGGGGCAGGGTACGGCCTATGGCTACACCTTC. This translates into CASSERGGQGTAYGYTF.